This TCR beta chain comes out of a study of technical replicates of blood from a handful of donors. Deletions cut 4 bases from V and 6 bases from J, with 16 bases between. In germline, CDR1 is ENHRY, CDR2 SYGVKD. This CDR3 contains 15 residues. Measured with immunoSEQ multiplex PCR; TCRdb has only the in-frame clones, and not every one. The sample holds 60,000 to 90,000 clones, 80% to 95% seen once. This TCR was recovered from a human donor in good health. Material: T cells isolated from PBMCs. The chain has TRBV10-3 and TRBJ2-1; D may be TRBD2 (6 bases). The CDR3 nucleotides are TGTGCCATCAGTGTACTAGCTGGAGAGGGCAATGAGCAGTTCTTC. Translation: CAISVLAGEGNEQFF.